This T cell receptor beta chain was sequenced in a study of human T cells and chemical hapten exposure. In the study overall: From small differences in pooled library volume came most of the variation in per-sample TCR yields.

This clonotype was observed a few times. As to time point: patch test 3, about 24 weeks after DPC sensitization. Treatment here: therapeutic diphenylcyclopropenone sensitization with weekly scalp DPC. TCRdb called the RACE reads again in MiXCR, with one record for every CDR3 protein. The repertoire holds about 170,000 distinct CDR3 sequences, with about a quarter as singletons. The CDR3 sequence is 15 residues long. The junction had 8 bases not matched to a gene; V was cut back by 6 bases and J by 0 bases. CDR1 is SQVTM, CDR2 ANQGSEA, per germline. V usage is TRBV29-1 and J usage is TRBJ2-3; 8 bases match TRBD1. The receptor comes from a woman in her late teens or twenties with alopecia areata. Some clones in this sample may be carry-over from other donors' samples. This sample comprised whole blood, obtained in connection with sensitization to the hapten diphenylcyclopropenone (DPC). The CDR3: CSVGGQASSTDTQYF. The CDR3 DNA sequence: TGCAGCGTCGGGGGACAGGCCTCTAGCACAGATACGCAGTATTTT.